This TCR beta chain was recovered during a study of CD8 T cells in ankylosing spondylitis. Overall study findings and caveats: A TCR beta motif of roughly 8 highly homologous variants seemed to mark ankylosing spondylitis blood. Within peripheral blood, clones linked to disease were CD8+ and relatively rare.

The germline CDR1 and CDR2 sequences are SGHRS and YFSETQ. The V gene end was trimmed by 2 bases and the J gene end by 4 bases; junction bases not matched to a gene: 2. CDR3 length equals 14 residues. Quantitative 5'-RACE with molecular barcodes produced the TCR beta libraries. Each CDR3 protein gets one entry after TCRdb re-called the 5' RACE reads with MiXCR. The data hold fewer than 400,000 distinct CDR3 sequences, with 7.5% to 9% observed a single time. This clonotype was detected ten times or more. What it binds is not known. This chain links TRBV5-1 with TRBJ2-1, with TRBD2 matching 8 bases. The sequenced material came from blood, either unsorted or a sorted T cell fraction (not recorded which). The sequence was collected from a male donor with ankylosing spondylitis. The CDR3 nucleotides read TGCGCCAGCAGCTTTTTAGCGGGGTACAATGAGCAGTTCTTC. It translates to CASSFLAGYNEQFF. The full variable domain, its missing parts supplied by reference TRBV5-1 and TRBJ2-1, is KAGVTQTPRYLIKTRGQQVTLSCSPISGHRSVSWYQQTPGQGLQFLFEYFSETQRNKGNFPGRFSGRQFSNSRSEMNVSTLELGDSALYLCASSFLAGYNEQFFGPGTRLTVL.